These T cell receptor beta chains were read from a single sample in a study of patients and donors after allogeneic stem cell transplantation. TCRdb re-called the RT-PCR reads with MiXCR, one entry per CDR3 protein. In the table there are about 960,000 distinct CDR3 sequences, roughly 17% of which are singletons. The sequenced sample consisted of blood, either unsorted or a sorted T cell fraction (not recorded which). The receptors were gathered from a human donor who was either an allogeneic HSCT recipient or a stem cell or donor lymphocyte infusion donor (not recorded which). It is not recorded whose cells these are; they may come from a transplant donor. CDR3s leave out the opening cysteine and the closing phenylalanine or tryptophan.

V: TRBV12-3/TRBV12-4; J: TRBJ2-7; CDR3: ASSTKRQGKGYEQY
V: TRBV10-3; J: TRBJ2-5; CDR3: AISGETARAETQY
V: TRBV4-1; J: TRBJ2-5; CDR3: ASSPTIAGGQETQY
V: TRBV7-2; J: TRBJ1-1; CDR3: ASSLVGGPATEAF
V: TRBV20-1; J: TRBJ1-1; CDR3: SARRADIMNTEAF
V: TRBV5-1; J: TRBJ2-1; CDR3: ASSDMTNPTANEQF
V: TRBV19; J: TRBJ1-5; CDR3: ASSIPPGQPQH
V: TRBV6-6; J: TRBJ2-7; CDR3: ASSYWASEQY
V: TRBV7-9; J: TRBJ2-1; CDR3: ASSLPGATYNEQF
V: TRBV12-3/TRBV12-4; J: TRBJ1-1; CDR3: ASSRPGAEAF
V: TRBV20-1; J: TRBJ2-2; CDR3: SARELLGTPNTGELF
V: TRBV28; J: TRBJ2-1; CDR3: ASSPFDRGTYNEQF
V: TRBV4-1; J: TRBJ2-1; CDR3: ASSQPYTHRSYNEQF